The 2 T cell receptor beta chains presented below share a single source sample, sequenced in a study of shared T cell receptors in the human thymus. The data were produced by immunoSEQ multiplex PCR, yet TCRdb's version contains in-frame clones alone and is incomplete. The table lists about 540,000 clones, about four fifths of them singletons, with more than 0.01% in the top ten. These records were also assigned to another study, of human thymus T cells.

Sequencing input: thymocytes. These receptors all come from a boy in the first two years of life with a congenital heart defect.

This clone was seen a few times. The gene calls are TRBV10-3 and TRBJ2-7, with D maybe TRBD2 (5 bases). Trimming took 5 bases from V and 0 from J, leaving 8 bases between them. CDR3 length equals 13 residues. Germline V gene lookup returns CDR1 ENHRY and CDR2 SYGVKD. The CDR3 here is CAISYSVSYEQYF. The CDR3 DNA reads as TGTGCCATCAGTTATAGCGTCTCCTACGAGCAGTACTTC.

This chain links TRBV2 with TRBJ1-4; weak D call: TRBD1 (5 bases). Germline lookup yields CDR1 SNHLY and CDR2 FYNNEI. V was trimmed by 9 bases and J by 8 bases, leaving 22 bases between them. The CDR3 is made up of 15 amino acids. The chain's CDR3 is CASSLVTMGQEKLFF. The DNA for the CDR3 is TGTGCCAGTTCGCTAGTGACCATGGGGCAGGAAAAACTGTTTTTT.